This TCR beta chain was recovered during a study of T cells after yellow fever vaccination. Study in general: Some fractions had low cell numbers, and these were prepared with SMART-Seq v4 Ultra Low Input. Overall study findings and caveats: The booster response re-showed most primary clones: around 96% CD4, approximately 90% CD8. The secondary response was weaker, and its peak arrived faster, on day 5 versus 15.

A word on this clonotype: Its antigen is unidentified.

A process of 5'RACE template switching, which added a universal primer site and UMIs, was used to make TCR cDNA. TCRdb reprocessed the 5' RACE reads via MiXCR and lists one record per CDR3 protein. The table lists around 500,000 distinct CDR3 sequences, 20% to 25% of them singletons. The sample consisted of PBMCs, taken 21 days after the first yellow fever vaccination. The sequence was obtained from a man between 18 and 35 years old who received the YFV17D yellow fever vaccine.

In nucleotides, the CDR3 is TGTGCCAGCAGCTTGGGGGAAAAAGAGACCCAGTACTTC. Translated, it gives CASSLGEKETQYF. This sequence joins TRBV5-5 and TRBJ2-5; D is unclear. Germline loops: CDR1 SGHKS, CDR2 YYEKEE (reference sequence). This CDR3 is built from 13 residues. The V and J ends lost 0 bases and 3 bases respectively, with 6 bases between them.